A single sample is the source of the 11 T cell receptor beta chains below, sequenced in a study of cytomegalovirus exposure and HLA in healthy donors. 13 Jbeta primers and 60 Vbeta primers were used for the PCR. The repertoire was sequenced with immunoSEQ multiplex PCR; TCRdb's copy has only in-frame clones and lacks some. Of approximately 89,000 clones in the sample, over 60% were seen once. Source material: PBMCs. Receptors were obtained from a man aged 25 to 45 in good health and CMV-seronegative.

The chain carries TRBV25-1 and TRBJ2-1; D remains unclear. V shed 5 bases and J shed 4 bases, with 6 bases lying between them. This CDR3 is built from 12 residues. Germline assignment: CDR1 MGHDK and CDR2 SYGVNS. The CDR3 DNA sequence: TGTGCCAGCAGTCTTTCGTACAATGAGCAGTTCTTC. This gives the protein CASSLSYNEQFF.

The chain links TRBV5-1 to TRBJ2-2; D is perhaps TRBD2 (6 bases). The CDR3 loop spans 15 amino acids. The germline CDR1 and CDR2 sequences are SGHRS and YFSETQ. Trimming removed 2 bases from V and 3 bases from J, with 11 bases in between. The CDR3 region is CASSFGDLHTGELFF. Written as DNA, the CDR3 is TGCGCCAGCAGCTTTGGGGACTTACACACCGGGGAGCTGTTTTTT.

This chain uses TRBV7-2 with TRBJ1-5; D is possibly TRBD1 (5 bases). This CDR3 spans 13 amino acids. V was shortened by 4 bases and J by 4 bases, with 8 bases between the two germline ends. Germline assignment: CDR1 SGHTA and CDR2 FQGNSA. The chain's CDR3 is CASSSDRNQPQHF. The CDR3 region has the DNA TGTGCCAGCAGCTCTGACAGAAATCAGCCCCAGCATTTT.

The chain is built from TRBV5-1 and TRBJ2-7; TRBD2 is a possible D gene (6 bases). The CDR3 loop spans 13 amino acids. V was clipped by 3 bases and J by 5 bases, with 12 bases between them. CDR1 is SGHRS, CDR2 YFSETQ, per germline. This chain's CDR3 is CASSYGLINEQYF. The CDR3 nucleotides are TGCGCCAGCAGCTATGGACTAATCAACGAGCAGTACTTC.

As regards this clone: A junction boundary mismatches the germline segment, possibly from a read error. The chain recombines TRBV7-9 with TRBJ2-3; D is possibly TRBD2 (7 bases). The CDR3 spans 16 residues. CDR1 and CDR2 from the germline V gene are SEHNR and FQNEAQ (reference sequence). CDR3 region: CSSSVKEGGWADTQYF. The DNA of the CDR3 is TGTTCCAGCAGCGTTAAAGAGGGGGGGTGGGCAGATACGCAGTATTTT.

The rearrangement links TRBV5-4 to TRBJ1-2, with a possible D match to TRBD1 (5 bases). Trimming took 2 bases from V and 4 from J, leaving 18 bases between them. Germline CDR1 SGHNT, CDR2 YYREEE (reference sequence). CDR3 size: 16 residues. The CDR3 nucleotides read TGTGCCAGCAGCTTTGGGGCAGGTTCAGGGTCCTATGGCTACACCTTC. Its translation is CASSFGAGSGSYGYTF.

CDR3 sequence: CASSTGGQETQYF. For the CDR3, the DNA is TGTGCCAGCAGCACAGGGGGGCAAGAGACCCAGTACTTC. The V gene is TRBV6-1, the J gene TRBJ2-5; 8 nucleotides align to TRBD1. There are 13 residues in the CDR3. The germline V gene has CDR1 MNHNS and CDR2 SASEGT. J gave up 2 bases and V 6 bases, and 2 bases lay outside the gene matches.

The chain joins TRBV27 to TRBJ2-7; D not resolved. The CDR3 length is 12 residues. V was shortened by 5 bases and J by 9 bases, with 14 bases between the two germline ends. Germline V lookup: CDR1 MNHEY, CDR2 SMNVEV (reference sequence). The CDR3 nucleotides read TGTGCCAGCAGTCCCTCGGGTGGTTCGCAGTACTTC. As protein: CASSPSGGSQYF.

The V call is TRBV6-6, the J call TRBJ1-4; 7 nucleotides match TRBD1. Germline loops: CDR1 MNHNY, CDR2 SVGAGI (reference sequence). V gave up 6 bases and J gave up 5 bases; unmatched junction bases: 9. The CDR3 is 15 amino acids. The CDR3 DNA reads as TGTGCCAGCAGACCTCCGGGACAGCCCAATGAAAAACTGTTTTTT. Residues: CASRPPGQPNEKLFF.

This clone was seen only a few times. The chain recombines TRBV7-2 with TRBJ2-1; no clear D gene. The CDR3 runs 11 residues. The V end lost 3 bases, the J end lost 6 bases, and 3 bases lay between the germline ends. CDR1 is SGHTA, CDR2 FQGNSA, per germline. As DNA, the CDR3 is TGTGCCAGCAGCTTCTTCAATGAGCAGTTCTTC. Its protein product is CASSFFNEQFF.

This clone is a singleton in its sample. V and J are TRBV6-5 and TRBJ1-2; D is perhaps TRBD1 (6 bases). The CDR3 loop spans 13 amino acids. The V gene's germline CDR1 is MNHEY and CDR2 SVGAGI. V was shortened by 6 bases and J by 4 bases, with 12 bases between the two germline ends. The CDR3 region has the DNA TGTGCCAGCAGCCAAGGGGGGGCCTATGGCTACACCTTC. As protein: CASSQGGAYGYTF.